The rows below give T cell receptor beta chains drawn from one sample of a study of technical replicates of blood from a few donors. Here immunoSEQ multiplex PCR was the method, and the copy in TCRdb shows in-frame clones only, minus some. The sample holds about 76,000 clones; 85% to 95% are singletons and the top ten take approximately 0.4%. The specimen sequenced was T cells isolated from PBMCs. The origin of the receptors is a human donor in good health. Each CDR3 is given with its conserved first and last residue. A D gene is named only where the DNA matches it firmly.

d_call j_call v_call cdr3_aa
- TRBJ1-1 TRBV27 CASSPGLGSTEAFF
- TRBJ1-1 TRBV4-2 CASSQGSEGVGEAFF
- TRBJ2-2 TRBV9 CASSSSGYSSGELFF
- TRBJ2-2 TRBV11-2 CASSRQRAGELFF
TRBD2 TRBJ2-1 TRBV29-1 CSVAVAGYNEQFF
- TRBJ1-1 TRBV6-5 CASSYYGTTEAFF
TRBD1 TRBJ1-1 TRBV6-5 CASSYLGQGFFF
- TRBJ2-7 TRBV2 CASTGGRDEQYF
- TRBJ2-7 TRBV21-1 CASSARDRGTGEQYF
TRBD1 TRBJ2-1 TRBV5-8 CASSVRDSGREQFF
TRBD1 TRBJ2-6 TRBV28 CASSLIGQGYSGANVLTF
- TRBJ2-6 TRBV7-7 CASSPGPSGANVLTF
- TRBJ2-1 TRBV29-1 CSVSESSYNEQFF
- TRBJ2-5 TRBV15 CATSGTLSVTGPGETQYF
- TRBJ2-3 TRBV5-6 CASSHGISTDTQYF
- TRBJ2-5 TRBV5-1 CASSLLGAEETQYF
TRBD2 TRBJ2-1 TRBV11-3 CASSLSGSHNEQFF
- TRBJ2-1 TRBV4-3 CASSQGRETSYYNEQFF
TRBD2 TRBJ2-7 TRBV19 CASSTGGGQDYEQYF
TRBD1 TRBJ1-2 TRBV5-4 CASSPRDREDYGYTF
TRBD2 TRBJ2-2 TRBV5-1 CASTKGTSGLNSKNTGELFF
- TRBJ1-4 TRBV6-1 CASSRQPNEKLFF
- TRBJ1-5 TRBV21-1 CASYIRDRENNQPQHF
TRBD2 TRBJ2-1 TRBV23-1 CASSQGGGTYNEQFF
TRBD2 TRBJ2-7 TRBV5-1 CASSWTRDTYEQYF
TRBD1 TRBJ2-7 TRBV11-2 CASSFGQGRDYEQYF
TRBD1 TRBJ2-5 TRBV7-9 CASSPTGGRQETQYF
TRBD2 TRBJ2-5 TRBV5-1 CASSLTAREGPKTQYF
TRBD1 TRBJ2-2 TRBV10-3 CATSGTGGAPGELFF
- TRBJ2-1 TRBV11-2 CASSPGTYNEQFF
- TRBJ2-3 TRBV10-1 CASSRGSVDTQYF
TRBD1 TRBJ1-1 TRBV5-1 CASSVTGQGGTEAFF
TRBD1 TRBJ1-4 TRBV13 CASSQGTVREKLFF
- TRBJ1-2 TRBV2 CASKLVSNYGYTF
TRBD1 TRBJ2-7 TRBV4-1 CASSLRTGSYEQYF
- TRBJ2-7 TRBV27 CASSWNQGNPYEQYF
TRBD2 TRBJ2-7 TRBV4-1 CASSQGGGSYEQYF
- TRBJ1-5 TRBV19 CASSPGGAEGQPQHF
- TRBJ1-5 TRBV4-3 CASSRGGNQPQHF
TRBD1 TRBJ2-2 TRBV6-6 CASSNRQGGTGELFF
TRBD2 TRBJ2-5 TRBV4-2 CASSQDHSGRGFRETQYF
- TRBJ2-1 TRBV29-1 CSVELGGDQGYNEQFF
TRBD1 TRBJ2-5 TRBV30 CAWRRDSSKETQYF
- TRBJ2-3 TRBV7-2 CVSSPQGTDTQYF
TRBD2 TRBJ2-7 TRBV7-2 CASSRRGSGGYEQYF
- TRBJ1-3 TRBV4-3 CASSEGSVYSGNTIYF
TRBD2 TRBJ2-1 TRBV5-1 CASSLELAGKDEQFF
- TRBJ2-5 TRBV25-1 CASSDGGLQETQYF
TRBD2 TRBJ2-1 TRBV7-9 CASSRKVLAGENEQFF
TRBD1 TRBJ1-1 TRBV5-1 CASRQGSTEAFF
TRBD2 TRBJ2-5 TRBV7-3 CASSSGTSGGTQYF
TRBD2 TRBJ2-1 TRBV15 CATRPLAGEAYNEQFF